The present T cell receptor beta chain was sequenced within a study of cytomegalovirus exposure and HLA in healthy donors (dated by TCRdb to about 2017). With regard to the full study: In an earlier analysis of around 540 of the donors, 276 Gb of sequence data and some 100 million unique TCR beta sequences from roughly 180 million T cells were reported. About 280 gigabases of sequencing data and 91 million or so unique TCR sequences made up an early release that covered around 640 HLA-typed donors. Of the 300 to 450 genotyped donors, about 80% fell in the genetic ancestry cluster associated with self-reported Caucasian donors. The study aimed to test whether cataloging public T cell receptors could reveal signatures of past pathogen exposure. The study used immunosequencing to profile the T cell repertoires of 670 or so subjects and linked those repertoires to cytomegalovirus serostatus. In addition to the first cohort of several hundred subjects, a separate validation cohort of over 90 different subjects was used. High-throughput TCR immunosequencing, statistical association of individual TCRs with disease status, and machine learning were combined to predict cytomegalovirus infection status. A later analysis re-analyzed previously published TCR beta repertoires from 660 or so donors and added high-resolution HLA genotyping to study TCR occurrence patterns. Rather than using new phenotypic data, the later analysis identified candidate immune exposures from TCR beta sequences and from how often those sequences occurred across donors. An earlier analysis of around 640 of the donors used high-throughput TCR beta sequencing to judge whether each TCR beta V gene segment behaved as functional or pseudogenic. Donor age, sex, ethnicity and CMV serostatus were collected together with the repertoire data. Genome-wide SNP genotypes for about 55% of the 666 donors were used in a later genetic analysis, which treated that subset as a discovery cohort. Every discovery cohort repertoire had been produced on one sequencing platform. HLA typing covered class I and class II loci at four-digit resolution. Typing coverage varied by locus: about 620-630 donors for A, B, C, DRB1 and DQB1; more than 500 for DQA1; about 570 for DPA1; fewer than 480 for DPB1. Because of strong linkage in the cohort, roughly 5 DR-DQ haplotypes were treated as single units for association and clustering. On average, approximately 250,000 unique TCR beta nucleotide sequences were sequenced per donor among several hundred genotyped donors of the cohort, with about 19% of those sequences being non-productive.

In total, 600 or so healthy bone marrow donors made up the cohort. All cohort members were sampled while nominally healthy, although unrecorded immune exposures were likely present. The donor was CMV seronegative and was included in the group of several hundred seronegative cohort members. Every donor gave a peripheral blood sample, and the peripheral blood mononuclear cells from that sample were used for TCR beta sequencing. Genomic DNA extraction from the blood cell samples was performed with the Qiagen DNeasy Blood Extraction Kit. Regarding this clone: Its recognized antigen is unknown. No much larger clone is present one base from it, and per-base qualities are unavailable.

The germline V gene yields ENHRY for CDR1 and SYGVKD for CDR2. Reading from cysteine to phenylalanine, the CDR3 counts 14 amino acids. CDR3 DNA is the only sequence kept; it has 42 bases, read in frame from the first base. V trim: 10 bases; J trim: 0 bases; unmatched bases: 8. Library construction relied on the immunoSEQ multiplex PCR assay. For the multiplex PCR, a mixture combining 60 forward primers for TCR Vbeta segments and 13 reverse primers for TCR Jbeta segments was used. The CDR3 region of rearranged TCR beta genes was amplified from genomic DNA by a multiplex PCR assay. On the Illumina HiSeq System, the amplified TCR beta libraries were sequenced as 87-base-pair reads. In the source study's methods: In a later analysis, some 80 million unique TCR beta chains were counted across the roughly 610 repertoires, and approximately 9.9 million of these chains were shared by at least two donors. A nearest-neighbor algorithm error-corrected the raw reads and collapsed the reads into unique sequences, merging closely related sequences to remove PCR and sequencing errors. Alignment of CDR3 sequences to IMGT reference sequences was used to assign V, D and J gene segments. For a sequence to be retained, at least a six-nucleotide match to both a V gene segment and a J gene segment was required. A rearrangement counted as productive if the CDR3 had no stop codons and remained in frame with V and J, and every other rearrangement counted as non-productive. Following IMGT convention, CDR3 was defined as the stretch from the second conserved V-encoded cysteine to the conserved J-encoded phenylalanine. The earlier analysis of about 530 of the donors excluded any sequence lacking an unambiguous match to a single V gene segment. In an earlier analysis of approximately 550 of the donors, V segments were called functional above 56.7% productive rearrangements and were called segregating when the between-donor standard deviation exceeded 5%. A statistical classification framework was built for diagnosing cytomegalovirus status from the catalog of TCR beta chain sequences. In a later analysis, TCR nucleotide sequences were compared against IMGT/GENE-DB human TR gene sequences so that V and J genes could be assigned. Using the TCRdist pipeline, a later analysis assigned CDR3 sequences along with most-parsimonious VDJ recombination scenarios. A later analysis defined each TCR beta chain by its CDR3 amino acid sequence plus V-gene family, and excluded reads lacking a unique V-gene family. As a way to deal with suspected cross-contamination and a sequencing artifact, a later analysis dropped approximately 570 nucleotide sequences that were highly shared and had low generation probability. In a later analysis, a clonal expansion index was calculated for each public chain from normalized within-repertoire ranks of inferred template counts. In a later analysis, generation probabilities were computed using a VDJ recombination model fitted to out-of-frame rearrangements, and the results were checked against IGoR. In a later analysis, hypergeometric tests were used to score TCR-TCR, TCR-HLA and TCR-CMV co-occurrence, with a repertoire-size bias correction applied to TCR pairs. A later analysis estimated false discovery rates by permuting HLA or CMV assignments 20 times. In a later analysis, co-occurring TCRs were grouped with DBSCAN, and TCRdist sequence similarity was added when clustering was performed within HLA-allele-positive subsets. Repertoires with fewer than 30,000 or more than 120,000 public chains, plus five repertoires with anomalous nucleotide sharing, were excluded from co-occurrence clustering. The immuneACCESS repertoire file appears here via TCRdb, limited to in-frame rearrangements. These files lack a portion of the clones; in checked studies, under half of the deficit traces to unresolved V genes, and the cause of the others is not known. V and J calls and clone size are as listed in that table; D and trimming were resolved from the DNA. This sample comprises about 190,000 clones, approximately 87% of them detected only once. The ten largest account for over 1% of the sample.

What the study reported, not specific to this receptor: Correlated functional status among segregating V segments might be attributable to linkage disequilibrium, but an unknown experimental factor could not be ruled out. In a later analysis, around 17,000 TCR beta sequences were associated with specific HLA alleles at a false discovery rate of 0.05. When HLA alleles, especially DR and DQ, strongly co-occurred, TCR associations were difficult to assign to individual alleles. Immune exposure information for the cohort was limited to CMV serostatus. Most CMV-associated TCR beta chains appeared to be HLA-restricted in a later analysis, and the HLA associations seemed to be driven largely by CMV exposure. A further reported finding was that TCR beta sequences accurately predicted the HLA-A and HLA-B alleles for most subjects in the first cohort. Some IMGT-functional V segments, including TRBV6-2 and TRBV6-3, could not be distinguished by the 87-base-pair reads and were therefore excluded. In the study, around 160 TCR beta chains were listed as associated with cytomegalovirus. In both the original and validation cohorts, the classifier was reported to diagnose cytomegalovirus status with high specificity and sensitivity. A cluster of highly shared sequence variants was judged likely to be a technical artifact of the sequencing pipeline. According to a later analysis, TCR association rates differed among HLA loci, with DRB1 alleles showing the most associated TCRs and HLA-C alleles showing the fewest. Compared with equally common non-associated chains, HLA-associated TCR beta chains in a later analysis were more clonally expanded and had lower generation probabilities. Sequencing depth was assumed to be roughly uniform across donors in the presence/absence analyses, though that assumption may not hold. According to a later analysis, parvovirus B19, influenza, CMV and Epstein-Barr virus appeared linked to several top co-occurrence clusters. A later genetic analysis associated a missense DCLRE1C variant with V-gene and J-gene trimming of TCR beta chains, and an independent cohort replicated the association. Broadly in line with IMGT annotations, most TCR beta V segments showed up in productive rearrangements about 90% or about 30% of the time in an earlier analysis of 587 of the donors. In vitro tests confirmed that a few of the cytomegalovirus-associated TCR beta chains recognize cytomegalovirus antigens. In this cohort, only TCR beta chains were sequenced, and detectable features were limited by the absence of alpha or paired-chain data. The authors suggested that the approach could potentially be extended to other disease states and immunological phenotypes. HLA typing was unavailable for some donors at each locus, so association tests used only the typed subset. Across donors, most TCR sequences were observed very rarely, whereas some public TCRs were present in many individuals. Fewer than 20 rarely observed V segments, including chromosome 9 orphons, were excluded from the earlier analysis of some 590 of the donors because counts were too low. According to a later genetic analysis, donors in an Asian-associated ancestry cluster had fewer N-insertions in productive TCRs than the roughly 700-donor mean.

The sequence was collected from a man in his thirties or forties in good health and CMV-seronegative. The sequence links TRBV10-3 to TRBJ2-5; 7 of the junction bases match TRBD1. Sequencing used PBMCs. The DNA is TGTGCCACCGGGGAAGGGGGCTACCAAGAGACCCAGTACTTC. Its product reads: CATGEGGYQETQYF.